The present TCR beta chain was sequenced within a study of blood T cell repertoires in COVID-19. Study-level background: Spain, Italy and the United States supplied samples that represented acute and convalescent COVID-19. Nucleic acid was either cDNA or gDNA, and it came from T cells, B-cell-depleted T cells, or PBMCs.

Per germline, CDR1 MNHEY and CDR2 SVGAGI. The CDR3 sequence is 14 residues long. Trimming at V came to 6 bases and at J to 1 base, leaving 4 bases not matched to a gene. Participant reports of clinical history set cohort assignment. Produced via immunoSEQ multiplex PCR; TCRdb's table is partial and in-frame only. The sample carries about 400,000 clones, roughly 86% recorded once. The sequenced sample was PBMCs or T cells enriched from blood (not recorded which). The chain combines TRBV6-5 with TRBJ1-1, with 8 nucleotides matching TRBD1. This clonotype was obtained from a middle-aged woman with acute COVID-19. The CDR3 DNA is TGTGCCAGCAGCCGGACAGGGTCGAACACTGAAGCTTTCTTT. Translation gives CASSRTGSNTEAFF.